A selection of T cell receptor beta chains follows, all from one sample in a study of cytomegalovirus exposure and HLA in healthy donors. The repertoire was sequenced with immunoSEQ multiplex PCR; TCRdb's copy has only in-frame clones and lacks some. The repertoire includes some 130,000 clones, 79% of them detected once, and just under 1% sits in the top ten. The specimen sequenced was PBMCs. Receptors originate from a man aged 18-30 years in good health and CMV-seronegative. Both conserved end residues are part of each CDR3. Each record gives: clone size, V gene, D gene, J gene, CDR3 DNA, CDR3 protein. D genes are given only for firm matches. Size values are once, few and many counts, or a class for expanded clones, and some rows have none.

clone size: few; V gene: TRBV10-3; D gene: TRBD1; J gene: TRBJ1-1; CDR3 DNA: TGTGCCATCAGTCTCGGACAGGGCCCAACGAACACTGAAGCTTTCTTT; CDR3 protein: CAISLGQGPTNTEAFF
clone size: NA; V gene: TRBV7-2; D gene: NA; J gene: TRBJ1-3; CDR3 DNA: TGTGCCAGCAGCTTAGTGGGGGGAAGGGTAGGTGGAAACACCATATATTTT; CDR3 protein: CASSLVGGRVGGNTIYF
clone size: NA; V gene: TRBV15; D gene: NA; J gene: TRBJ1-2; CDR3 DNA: TGTGCCACCAGCAGAGATCGACGCGGTGGCTACACCTTC; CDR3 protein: CATSRDRRGGYTF
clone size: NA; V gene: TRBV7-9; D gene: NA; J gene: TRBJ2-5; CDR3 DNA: TGTGCCAGCAGCTTATTGCGGGAGACCCAGTACTTC; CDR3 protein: CASSLLRETQYF
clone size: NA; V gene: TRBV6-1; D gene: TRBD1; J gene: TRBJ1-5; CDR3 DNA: TGTGCCAGCACCCTTAACCAGGGGGAATATCAGCCCCAGCATTTT; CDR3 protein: CASTLNQGEYQPQHF
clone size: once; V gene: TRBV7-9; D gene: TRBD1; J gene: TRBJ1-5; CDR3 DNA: TGTGCCAGCAGCCCGGGGGACAGGGGGTCCTATAGCAATCAGCCCCAGCATTTT; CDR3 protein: CASSPGDRGSYSNQPQHF
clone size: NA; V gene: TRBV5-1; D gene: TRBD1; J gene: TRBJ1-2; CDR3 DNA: TGCGCCAGCAGCCCGGGACAGGGGGCAAGAGTTGGCGGCTACACCTTC; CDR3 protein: CASSPGQGARVGGYTF
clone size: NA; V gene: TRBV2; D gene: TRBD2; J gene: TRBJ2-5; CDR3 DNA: TGTGCCAGCAGTGGGTCGGCGGGGGGGCCCTCTGAGACCCAGTACTTC; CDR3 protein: CASSGSAGGPSETQYF
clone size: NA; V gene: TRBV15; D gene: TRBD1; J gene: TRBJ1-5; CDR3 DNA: TGTGCCACCAGCATAGGACAGGCCGGTCAGCCCCAGCATTTT; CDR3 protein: CATSIGQAGQPQHF
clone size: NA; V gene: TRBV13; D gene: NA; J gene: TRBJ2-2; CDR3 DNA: TGTGCCAGCAGCGCCCTCACGCGGGGGCCTAACACCGGGGAGCTGTTTTTT; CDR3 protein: CASSALTRGPNTGELFF
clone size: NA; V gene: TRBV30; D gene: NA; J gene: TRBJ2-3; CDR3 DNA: TGTGCCTGGGGGGGGAGGAGGCACACAGATACGCAGTATTTT; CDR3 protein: CAWGGRRHTDTQYF
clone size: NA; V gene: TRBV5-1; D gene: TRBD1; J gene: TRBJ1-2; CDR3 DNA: TGCGCCAGCAGCTTGTCGACAGGGGGATATGGCTACACCTTC; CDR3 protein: CASSLSTGGYGYTF
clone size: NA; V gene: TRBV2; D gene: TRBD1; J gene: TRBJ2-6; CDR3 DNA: TGTGCCAGCACCATGGACAGGAGCTCTGGGGCCAACGTCCTGACTTTC; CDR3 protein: CASTMDRSSGANVLTF
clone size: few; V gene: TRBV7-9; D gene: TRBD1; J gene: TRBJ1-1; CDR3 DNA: TGTGCCAGCAGCTTTGATAGGGACAGCCTCACTGAAGCTTTCTTT; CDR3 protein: CASSFDRDSLTEAFF
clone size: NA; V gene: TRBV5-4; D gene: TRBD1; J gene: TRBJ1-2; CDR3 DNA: TGTGCCAGCAGCCCAGCCTCGGGACAGGACCCCTATGGCTACACCTTC; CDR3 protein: CASSPASGQDPYGYTF
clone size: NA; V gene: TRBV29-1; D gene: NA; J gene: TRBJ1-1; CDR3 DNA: TGCAGCGTCGATACAGGGTGGGGGATGAACACTGAAGCTTTCTTT; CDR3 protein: CSVDTGWGMNTEAFF
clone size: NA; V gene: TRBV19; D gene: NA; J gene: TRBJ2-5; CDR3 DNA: TGTGCCAGTAGTAGCCTTGGGACACCTCAAGAGACCCAGTACTTC; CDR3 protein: CASSSLGTPQETQYF
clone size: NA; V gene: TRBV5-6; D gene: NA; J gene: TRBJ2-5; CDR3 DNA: TGTGCCAGCAGCTTACTAGAGACCCAGTACTTC; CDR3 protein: CASSLLETQYF
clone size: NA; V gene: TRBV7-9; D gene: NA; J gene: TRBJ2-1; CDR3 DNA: TGTTCCAGCACCTTGGCGGGGACGGCCGGGGAGCAGTTCTTC; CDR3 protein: CSSTLAGTAGEQFF
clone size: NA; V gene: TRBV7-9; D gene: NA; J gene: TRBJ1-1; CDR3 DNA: TGTGCCAGCAGCTTACGGGGGTCAGAAACTGAAGCTTTCTTT; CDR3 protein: CASSLRGSETEAFF
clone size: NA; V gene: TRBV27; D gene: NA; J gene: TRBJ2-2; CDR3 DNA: TGTGCCAGCAGTTTATCCGGGACCGGGGAGCTGTTTTTT; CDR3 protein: CASSLSGTGELFF
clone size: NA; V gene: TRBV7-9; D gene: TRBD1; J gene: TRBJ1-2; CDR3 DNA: TGTGCCAGCAGCCTAAGGACAGGACCCAACTATGGCTACACCTTC; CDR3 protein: CASSLRTGPNYGYTF
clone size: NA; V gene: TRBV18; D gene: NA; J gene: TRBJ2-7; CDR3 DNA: TGTGCCAGCTCACCGTCTCGGGGAGCGAGGTCCTACGAGCAGTACTTC; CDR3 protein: CASSPSRGARSYEQYF
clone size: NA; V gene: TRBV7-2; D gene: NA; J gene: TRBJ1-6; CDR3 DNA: TGTGCCAGCAGCTACGACTCGAATTCACCCCTCCACTTT; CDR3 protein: CASSYDSNSPLHF
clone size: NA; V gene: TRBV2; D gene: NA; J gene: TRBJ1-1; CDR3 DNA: TGTGCCAGCAGTGCCGGGGGGGGTACTGAAGCTTTCTTT; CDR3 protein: CASSAGGGTEAFF
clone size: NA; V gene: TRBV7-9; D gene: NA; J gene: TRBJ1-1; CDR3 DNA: TGTTCCAGCAGCCTCGGCGGGACCCAACCAGCTTTCTTT; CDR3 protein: CSSSLGGTQPAFF
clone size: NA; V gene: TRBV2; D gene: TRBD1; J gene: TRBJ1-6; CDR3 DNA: TGTGCCAGCAGTGAAGAGGGGACAGGGAAAGGGTCACCCCTCCACTTT; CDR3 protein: CASSEEGTGKGSPLHF
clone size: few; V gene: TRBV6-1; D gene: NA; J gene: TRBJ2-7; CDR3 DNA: TGTGCCAGCAGTGAAATAGCCGAGCAGTACTTC; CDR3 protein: CASSEIAEQYF
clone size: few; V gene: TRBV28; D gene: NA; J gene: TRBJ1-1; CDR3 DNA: TGTGCCAGCAGTAGGAGGAACACTGAAGCTTTCTTT; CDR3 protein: CASSRRNTEAFF
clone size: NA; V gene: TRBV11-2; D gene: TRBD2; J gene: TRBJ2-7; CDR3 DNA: TGTGCCAGCAGCTTGGATCGGGGGGTTACTTACGAGCAGTACTTC; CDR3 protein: CASSLDRGVTYEQYF
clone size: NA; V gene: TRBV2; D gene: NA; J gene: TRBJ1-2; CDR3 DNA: TGTGCCAGCAGTGTAGGGGCAGTCCAAACCTATGGCTACACCTTC; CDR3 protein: CASSVGAVQTYGYTF
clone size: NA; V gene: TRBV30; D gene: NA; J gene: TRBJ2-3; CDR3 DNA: TGTGCCTGGAGTGTAGGGGGTACACTAGTAATTACAGATACGCAGTATTTT; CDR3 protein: CAWSVGGTLVITDTQYF
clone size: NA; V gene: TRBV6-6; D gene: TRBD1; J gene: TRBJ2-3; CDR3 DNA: TGTGCCAGCAGTGGGACAGGGGGAATTGATACGCAGTATTTT; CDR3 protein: CASSGTGGIDTQYF